These 27 T cell receptor beta chains share one sample of origin, sequenced in a study of T cell repertoires in cytomegalovirus infection (dated by TCRdb to the late 2010s). The listed sequencing device is Illumina HiSeq 1500. The public sequencing data were trimmed at Q25 with fastp and processed into clonotypes with MiXCR by TCRdb, which kept only in-frame beta chains. Rows are combined by CDR3 protein, so each entry shows the most common genes and DNA. The sample has roughly 760,000 distinct CDR3 sequences on record, 35% of them singletons. 2.8% of the sample goes to the ten largest clones. Sequencing used PBMCs. The receptors stem from a human donor in good health (CMV status not recorded). Some clones in this sample may be carry-over from other donors' samples.

This clonotype has more than one count but fewer than ten. The CDR3: CASSFPDMSGYTF. The CDR3 nucleotides read TGTGCCAGCAGTTTTCCGGACATGAGTGGCTACACCTTC. V usage is TRBV28 and J usage is TRBJ1-2; a weak D match, TRBD1 (5 bases). Deletions cut 3 bases from V and 7 bases from J, with 12 bases between. This CDR3 region has 13 residues. Germline V gene lookup returns CDR1 MDHEN and CDR2 SYDVKM.

This clonotype has only a few counts. It may be a read error: a sequence one base away is much more abundant. The chain carries TRBV11-1 and TRBJ2-1; 7 nucleotides match TRBD2. This CDR3 contains 15 residues. The V segment lost 5 bases and the J segment 0 bases; nucleotides outside the gene matches: 4. CDR1 and CDR2 from the germline V gene are SGHAT and FQDESV (reference sequence). The CDR3 loop reads CASSPRESSYNEQFF. CDR3 sequence (DNA): TGTGCCAGCAGCCCGCGGGAGAGCTCCTACAATGAGCAGTTCTTC.

This chain links TRBV28 with TRBJ1-3, with unresolved D. Germline V gene sequence: CDR1 MDHEN, CDR2 SYDVKM. The germline V and J ends were trimmed by 5 bases and 0 bases, with 17 bases remaining between them. The CDR3 covers 17 residues. CDR3 protein: CASSDQVRILSGNTIYF. CDR3 DNA: TGTGCCAGCAGTGACCAAGTACGGATACTCTCTGGAAACACCATATATTTT.

This clonotype turned up a few times. V is TRBV28 and J is TRBJ2-5; weak D call: TRBD1 (6 bases). V was clipped by 3 bases and J by 5 bases, with 7 bases between them. The CDR3 consists of 12 residues. Germline values: CDR1 MDHEN, CDR2 SYDVKM. Written as DNA, the CDR3 is TGTGCCAGCAGTTTGGGACACGAGACCCAGTACTTC. Translating it yields CASSLGHETQYF.

This chain uses TRBV12-3 or TRBV12-4 with TRBJ2-1, with TRBD1 matching over 7 bases. There are 18 residues in the CDR3. V shed 1 base, J shed 3 bases, and the junction held 12 bases outside the gene matches. The CDR3 nucleotides read TGTGCCAGCAGTTTAGAGGACAGGTTCTCCGTTTTCTACAATGAGCAGTTCTTC. As protein: CASSLEDRFSVFYNEQFF.

The chain combines TRBV12-3 or TRBV12-4 with TRBJ2-1; 7 bases map to TRBD2. The V and J ends lost 3 bases and 2 bases, in that order; junction bases with no gene match: 1. This CDR3 comprises 14 residues. The CDR3 loop reads CASSLGGPYNEQFF. As DNA, the CDR3 is TGTGCCAGCAGTTTGGGAGGGCCCTACAATGAGCAGTTCTTC.

In this sample, this clonotype turned up many times. The chain employs TRBV7-2 and TRBJ2-4; possible D gene TRBD1, 5 bases. The germline V gene has CDR1 SGHTA and CDR2 FQGNSA. Trimming left V 3 bases short and J 1 base short, with 16 bases between. The CDR3 is 17 amino acids. The DNA of the CDR3 is TGTGCCAGCAGCTTTCGGGCGATTTCAGGGGCCAAAAACATTCAGTACTTC. Translating it yields CASSFRAISGAKNIQYF.

About this clonotype itself: A single base separates this from a much larger clone, so it may be a read error. This chain connects TRBV12-3 or TRBV12-4 to TRBJ2-1, with 7 positions matching TRBD1. This CDR3 is 15 amino acids long. The chain's CDR3 is CASSLEGGPYNEQLF. The DNA of the CDR3 is TGTGCCAGCAGTTTAGAAGGGGGCCCCTACAATGAGCAGTTATTC.

The chain combines TRBV18 with TRBJ2-1; perhaps TRBD2 as D (6 bases). The CDR3 is 17 amino acids. V was clipped by 1 base and J by 6 bases, with 19 bases between them. Germline-derived CDR1 and CDR2 are KGHSH and LQKENI. The CDR3 DNA is TGTGCCAGCTCACCACTGGCCCGGGGGAAGTTAGGCAATGAGCAGTTCTTC. Translated, it gives CASSPLARGKLGNEQFF.

This clonotype was seen a few times. The chain joins TRBV7-6 to TRBJ2-3, with 7 bases lining up with TRBD1. J gave up 0 bases and V 0 bases, and 0 bases lay outside the gene matches. CDR1 SGHVS and CDR2 FNYEAQ come from the germline V gene. The CDR3 extends over 15 amino acids. The CDR3 protein is CASSLADRSTDTQYF. Here the CDR3 DNA reads TGTGCCAGCAGCTTAGCGGACAGGAGCACAGATACGCAGTATTTT.

This clonotype was counted ten times or more. The gene calls are TRBV25-1 and TRBJ1-2; tentative D call: TRBD1 (6 bases). The CDR3 has 15 residues. Germline lookup yields CDR1 MGHDK and CDR2 SYGVNS. The ends were cut back, 2 bases at V and 10 bases at J, with 20 bases in the middle. CDR3 coding DNA: TGTGCCAGCAGTGAAAACCTGCACGGACAGCTAGCCTACACCTTC. Amino acid sequence: CASSENLHGQLAYTF.

The rearrangement uses TRBV7-9 and TRBJ2-7, with D possibly being TRBD1 (7 bases). The CDR3 extends over 14 amino acids. The germline V gene encodes CDR1 SEHNR and CDR2 FQNEAQ (reference sequence). Trimming took 6 bases from V and 0 from J, leaving 12 bases between them. The CDR3 coding sequence is TGTGCCAGCAGAAGACAGGGACTCTCCTACGAGCAGTACTTC. Translated, it gives CASRRQGLSYEQYF.

This clonotype has more than one count but fewer than ten. J is TRBJ1-6 and V is TRBV15, with no clear D. Trimming pared 3 bases from V and 9 bases from J, leaving 18 bases between. This CDR3 spans 16 amino acids. The germline V gene has CDR1 LNHNV and CDR2 YYDKDF (reference sequence). This CDR3 is CATSSRGRSPGSPLHF. DNA of the CDR3: TGTGCCACCAGCAGTCGGGGAAGGTCCCCTGGTTCACCCCTCCACTTT. Using reference TRBV15 and TRBJ1-6 for the parts outside the CDR3, the full variable domain is DAMVIQNPRYQVTQFGKPVTLSCSQTLNHNVMYWYQQKSSQAPKLLFHYYDKDFNNEADTPDNFQSRRPNTSFCFLDIRSPGLGDTAMYLCATSSRGRSPGSPLHFGNGTRLTVT.

This chain connects TRBV19 to TRBJ1-5; a weak D match, TRBD1 (6 bases). Trimming stripped 7 bases from V and 1 base from J, with 14 bases between. This CDR3 is 15 amino acids long. CDR1 and CDR2 from the germline V gene are LNHDA and SQIVND (reference sequence). In DNA form, the CDR3 reads TGTGCCAGTACCTACAGGGAAGGGAGCAATCAGCCCCAGCATTTT. Translating gives CASTYREGSNQPQHF.

This clonotype was picked up a small number of times. The genes are TRBV28 and TRBJ2-1; D remains unclear. V lost 6 bases and J lost 4, with 22 bases in between. This CDR3 has 17 residues. Germline CDR1 and CDR2: MDHEN and SYDVKM. The chain's CDR3 is CASSLNYHEDRYNEQFF. For the CDR3, the DNA is TGTGCCAGCAGCCTTAATTACCACGAAGACCGTTACAATGAGCAGTTCTTC.

Notes on this clonotype: Germline is not matched at one junction end, which may reflect a read error. The V and J genes are TRBV7-8 and TRBJ2-1, with D maybe TRBD2 (6 bases). There are 14 residues in the CDR3. CDR1 and CDR2 from the germline V gene are SGHVS and FQNEAQ. DNA for the CDR3: TGTGCCAACAGCCCGCGACTAGAACACAATGAGCAGTTCTTC. It translates to CANSPRLEHNEQFF.

In regard to this clonotype: Lacking the conserved final phenylalanine or tryptophan, this CDR3 likely reflects a read error. V gene TRBV7-8 combines with J gene TRBJ2-5; 10 bases agree with TRBD2. In germline, CDR1 is SGHVS, CDR2 FQNEAQ. Trimming removed 5 bases from V and 5 bases from J; junction bases left unmatched: 5. The length of the CDR3 is 14 residues. This chain's CDR3 is CASSTLAGSETQYL. In DNA, the CDR3 is TGTGCCAGCAGCACACTAGCGGGAAGTGAGACCCAGTACTTA.

In its sample, this clonotype was seen a few times. The chain carries TRBV28 and TRBJ1-3; no clear D gene. Trimming took 3 bases from V and 0 from J, leaving 9 bases between them. The CDR3 length is 15 residues. Looked up from germline, CDR1 is MDHEN and CDR2 is SYDVKM. DNA of the CDR3: TGTGCCAGCAGTTTTGTCACACTCTCTGGAAACACCATATATTTT. It is translated as CASSFVTLSGNTIYF.

The chain joins TRBV19 to TRBJ2-1; TRBD2 matches 7 bases. The CDR3 consists of 19 residues. Unmatched junction bases numbered 19, after V lost 4 bases and J lost 4 bases. CDR1 and CDR2 (germline): LNHDA, SQIVND (reference sequence). CDR3 residues: CASSTTRPTLAELYNEQFF. The CDR3, as DNA: TGTGCCAGTAGTACAACCCGTCCCACCCTAGCGGAACTGTACAATGAGCAGTTCTTC. Full variable domain (rest looked up from reference TRBV19 and TRBJ2-1): DGGITQSPKYLFRKEGQNVTLSCEQNLNHDAMYWYRQDPGQGLRLIYYSQIVNDFQKGDIAEGYSVSREKKESFPLTVTSAQKNPTAFYLCASSTTRPTLAELYNEQFFGPGTRLTVL.

The table lists this clonotype with many counts. The J gene is TRBJ2-7, the V gene TRBV7-8, with a possible D match to TRBD2 (5 bases). Germline V lookup: CDR1 SGHVS, CDR2 FQNEAQ. V was trimmed by 1 base and J by 0 bases, leaving 10 bases between them. CDR3 size: 15 residues. The CDR3 coding sequence is TGTGCCAGCAGCTTAGGGACTTTAAGCTCCTACGAGCAGTACTTC. Its protein product is CASSLGTLSSYEQYF.

This sequence joins TRBV24-1 and TRBJ2-3; 12 bases line up with TRBD2. Germline V gene sequence: CDR1 KGHDR, CDR2 SFDVKD. V shed 3 bases, J shed 3 bases, and the junction held 3 bases outside the gene matches. The CDR3 has 16 amino acids. The CDR3 spells CATSDRTSGTTDTQYF. Written as DNA, the CDR3 is TGTGCCACCAGTGATCGGACTAGCGGGACAACAGATACGCAGTATTTT.

This clonotype was observed a few times. The V gene is TRBV5-1, the J gene TRBJ1-6; D remains ambiguous. CDR1 is SGHRS, CDR2 YFSETQ, per germline. The V gene lost 0 bases and the J gene lost 10 bases, with 11 bases spanning the gap. This CDR3 region has 14 residues. Here the CDR3 reads CASSLDGVGSPLHF. Here the CDR3 DNA reads TGCGCCAGCAGCTTGGACGGAGTTGGGTCACCCCTCCACTTT.

This chain connects TRBV27 to TRBJ2-1; 8 bases match TRBD2. This CDR3 comprises 16 residues. Losses at the gene ends were 8 bases for V and 3 bases for J; bases not matched to a gene: 12. The V gene's germline CDR1 is MNHEY and CDR2 SMNVEV (reference sequence). The CDR3 nucleotides read TGTGCCAGCCGTCGTGGTGGGACTAGTGGCTACAATGAGCAGTTCTTC. Amino acid sequence: CASRRGGTSGYNEQFF.

This chain joins TRBV28 and TRBJ1-6; D uncertain. Germline V gene data show CDR1 as MDHEN and CDR2 as SYDVKM. V was pared by 4 bases and J by 9 bases, with 4 bases between. This CDR3 has 11 amino acids. CDR3: CASSSGSPLHF. CDR3 nucleotide sequence: TGTGCCAGCAGTTCAGGTTCACCCCTCCACTTT. The whole variable domain, remainder taken from reference TRBV28 and TRBJ1-6, is DVKVTQSSRYLVKRTGEKVFLECVQDMDHENMFWYRQDPGLGLRLIYFSYDVKMKEKGDIPEGYSVSREKKERFSLILESASTNQTSMYLCASSSGSPLHFGNGTRLTVT.

The genes are TRBV19 and TRBJ1-1, with 7 nucleotides matching TRBD1. The CDR3 is made up of 13 amino acids. The germline CDR1 and CDR2 sequences are LNHDA and SQIVND (reference sequence). The J segment lost 6 bases and the V segment lost 7 bases, leaving 8 bases of the junction unmatched. The CDR3 bases are TGTGCCAGTAATGAGGGGGCAATAGCTGAAGCTTTCTTT. It encodes CASNEGAIAEAFF.

Remarks on this clonotype: The conserved closing phenylalanine or tryptophan is absent in this CDR3, likely reflecting a read error. Because the CDR3's place on the DNA is in doubt, the DNA is left out and the CDR3 is given as listed by TCRdb. V and J are TRBV19 and TRBJ2-1; the table's D call, TRBD1, was not checked against the DNA. 12 amino acids form the CDR3, both terminal residues included. CDR1 is LNHDA, CDR2 SQIVND, per germline (reference sequence). CDR3 region: CASTTRGDEHYV.

This clonotype occurred a few times. This chain links TRBV6-5 with TRBJ2-7; D could derive from TRBD1 or TRBD2 (5 bases each). CDR1 MNHEY and CDR2 SVGAGI come from the germline V gene. The CDR3 is 15 amino acids. Between the trimmed V and J ends, which lost 6 bases and 9 bases, there was a span of 24 bases. The CDR3 nucleotides read TGTGCCAGCAGCTACCAGGACCCTGGGGCGAGCGGGCAGTACTTC. Translating gives CASSYQDPGASGQYF.